The 13 T cell receptor beta chains given below trace back to one sample, sequenced in a study of blood T cells in healthy people across ages. Using a J-beta primer mix together with a sample-barcoded 5' primer, a second PCR was run for roughly 6 to 12 cycles. Via MiXCR, TCRdb re-called the 5' RACE reads, giving one row per CDR3 protein. This table has over 600,000 distinct CDR3 sequences, 56% appearing once. The sequencing input was blood. Every receptor here comes from a man aged 35 to 55 in good health.

This clonotype appeared a few times. The chain recombines TRBV6-5 with TRBJ2-7, with a tentative D call TRBD2 (6 bases). V lost 1 base and J lost 0, with 19 bases in between. The CDR3 has 18 amino acids. CDR1 and CDR2 (germline): MNHEY, SVGAGI. The DNA for the CDR3 is TGTGCCAGCAGTTACTTAACACCTGGAGGGAGTAACTCCTACGAGCAGTACTTC. Translated: CASSYLTPGGSNSYEQYF.

The chain has TRBV3-1 and TRBJ1-1; D unresolved. Trimming took off 3 bases at V and 4 bases at J, with 12 bases between the two ends. CDR3 length equals 14 residues. Germline CDR1 is LGHDT and CDR2 is YNNKEL (reference sequence). The CDR3 DNA sequence: TGTGCCAGCAGCCATATAGCCCGGGGCACTGAAGCTTTCTTT. Translating gives CASSHIARGTEAFF.

This clonotype came up a few times. The rearrangement uses TRBV18 and TRBJ2-1, with D uncertain. Germline-derived CDR1 and CDR2 are KGHSH and LQKENI. This CDR3 contains 13 residues. V lost 3 bases and J 6 bases, leaving 9 bases between the germline ends. The CDR3 here is CASSPVLSNEQFF. In DNA, the CDR3 is TGTGCCAGCTCACCGGTACTAAGCAATGAGCAGTTCTTC.

The gene calls are TRBV2 and TRBJ2-4; the match to TRBD1 covers 9 bases. The DNA end favors TRBJ2-7, so the J call may be wrong. The CDR3 extends over 14 amino acids. CDR1 is SNHLY and CDR2 is FYNNEI in the germline V gene. CDR3 protein: CASRDNRGLDEQYF. CDR3 bases: TGTGCCAGCAGAGATAACAGGGGGCTGGACGAGCAGTACTTC.

The chain carries TRBV19 and TRBJ2-5; possible D gene TRBD2, 5 bases. This CDR3 is 13 amino acids long. The V end lost 3 bases, the J end lost 3 bases, and 8 bases lay between the germline ends. Germline-derived CDR1 and CDR2 are LNHDA and SQIVND (reference sequence). CDR3 amino acids: CASSISGEETQYF. The CDR3 coding sequence is TGTGCCAGTAGTATCTCCGGGGAAGAGACCCAGTACTTC.

This chain uses TRBV29-1 with TRBJ2-1; 9 bases are a match to TRBD1. CDR3 size: 13 residues. V shed 4 bases and J 6 bases; nucleotides not matched to a gene: 4. Per the germline V gene, CDR1 is SQVTM and CDR2 is ANQGSEA. The CDR3 protein is CSVAETGGNEQFF. The CDR3, as DNA: TGCAGCGTTGCGGAGACAGGGGGCAATGAGCAGTTCTTC.

The table lists this clonotype with a few counts. The genes are TRBV25-1 and TRBJ2-2; 7 positions match TRBD2. The CDR3 has 16 amino acids. Per the germline V gene, CDR1 is MGHDK and CDR2 is SYGVNS. The junction had 5 bases not matched to a gene; V was cut back by 3 bases and J by 1 base. CDR3 in DNA: TGTGCCAGCAGTGAGTCCGGGACTATGAACACCGGGGAGCTGTTTTTT. Translating it yields CASSESGTMNTGELFF.

The gene calls are TRBV2 and TRBJ2-7; D may correspond to TRBD1 or TRBD2 (5 bases each). The V and J ends lost 8 bases and 0 bases respectively, with 17 bases between them. Germline loops: CDR1 SNHLY, CDR2 FYNNEI. This CDR3 has 15 residues. The CDR3 spells CASGSRDGLSYEQYF. DNA for the CDR3: TGTGCCAGCGGATCCCGGGACGGCCTCTCCTACGAGCAGTACTTC.

The chain couples TRBV3-1 to TRBJ2-1; D perhaps matches TRBD2 (6 bases). The V gene lost 1 base and the J gene lost 5 bases, with 15 bases spanning the gap. Germline CDR1 is LGHDT and CDR2 is YNNKEL (reference sequence). The CDR3 has 16 amino acids. The CDR3, as DNA: TGTGCCAGCAGCCAAGCCGCAGCGGGTTTCGACAATGAGCAGTTCTTC. This encodes CASSQAAAGFDNEQFF.

This chain links TRBV20-1 with TRBJ2-7, with D possibly being TRBD2 (5 bases). Per germline, CDR1 DFQATT and CDR2 SNEGSKA (reference sequence). The V gene lost 3 bases and the J gene lost 0 bases, with 12 bases spanning the gap. The CDR3 sequence is 14 residues long. The CDR3 region has the DNA TGCAGTGCTAGGGACTCTCTGAGCTCCTACGAGCAGTACTTC. Protein sequence: CSARDSLSSYEQYF.

In this sample, this clonotype turned up a few times. This chain joins TRBV7-9 and TRBJ2-5; maybe TRBD2 (6 bases). Germline CDR1 reads SEHNR; CDR2 reads FQNEAQ (reference sequence). The CDR3 spans 16 residues. Trimming left V 1 base short and J 4 bases short, with 16 bases between. The DNA of the CDR3 is TGTGCCAGCAGCTTAGGAGGAGGAGGGTTGCGAGAGACCCAGTACTTC. As protein: CASSLGGGGLRETQYF.

This clonotype was detected a few times. This chain connects TRBV25-1 to TRBJ2-7; 9 positions agree with TRBD2. CDR3 size: 14 residues. Germline assignment: CDR1 MGHDK and CDR2 SYGVNS. After removal of 4 bases from V and 0 bases from J, the junction contained 1 base not matched to a gene. The CDR3 loop is CASSGSGGSYEQYF. DNA for the CDR3: TGTGCCAGCAGTGGTAGCGGGGGCTCCTACGAGCAGTACTTC.

This clonotype was seen a few times. V usage is TRBV4-3 and J usage is TRBJ1-2; 7 nucleotides line up with TRBD1. The V segment lost 0 bases and the J segment 5 bases; nucleotides outside the gene matches: 6. From germline, CDR1 is LGHNA and CDR2 YSLEER. This CDR3 comprises 15 residues. CDR3: CASSQDTGVGYGYTF. In DNA, the CDR3 is TGCGCCAGCAGCCAAGATACAGGGGTTGGGTATGGCTACACCTTC.